This T cell receptor beta chain was recovered during a study of shared clonotypes between healthy human individuals. Overall study results and limits: A reduction in generation probabilities was seen for non-shared clonotypes relative to those shared by all four donors.

For this clone: The target antigen is unknown.

Terminally differentiated effector memory CD45RA+ cells were excluded by CCR7 positive selection of CD45RO-negative cells. The table came from immunoSEQ multiplex PCR; TCRdb's copy has only in-frame clones and leaves some out. The table has some 630,000 clones, 90% to 97% seen once. This CDR3 region has 14 residues. V was clipped by 5 bases and J by 6 bases; unmatched bases: 8. Germline loops: CDR1 MNHEY, CDR2 SMNVEV (reference sequence). The TCR sequence derives from a woman in her twenties or thirties in good health. V usage is TRBV27 and J usage is TRBJ2-7; 9 nucleotides agree with TRBD1. Material: naive CD8+ T cells sorted from blood. The CDR3 sequence is CASSPGTGYGEQYF. The CDR3 nucleotides read TGTGCCAGCAGTCCCGGGACAGGGTACGGCGAGCAGTACTTC.